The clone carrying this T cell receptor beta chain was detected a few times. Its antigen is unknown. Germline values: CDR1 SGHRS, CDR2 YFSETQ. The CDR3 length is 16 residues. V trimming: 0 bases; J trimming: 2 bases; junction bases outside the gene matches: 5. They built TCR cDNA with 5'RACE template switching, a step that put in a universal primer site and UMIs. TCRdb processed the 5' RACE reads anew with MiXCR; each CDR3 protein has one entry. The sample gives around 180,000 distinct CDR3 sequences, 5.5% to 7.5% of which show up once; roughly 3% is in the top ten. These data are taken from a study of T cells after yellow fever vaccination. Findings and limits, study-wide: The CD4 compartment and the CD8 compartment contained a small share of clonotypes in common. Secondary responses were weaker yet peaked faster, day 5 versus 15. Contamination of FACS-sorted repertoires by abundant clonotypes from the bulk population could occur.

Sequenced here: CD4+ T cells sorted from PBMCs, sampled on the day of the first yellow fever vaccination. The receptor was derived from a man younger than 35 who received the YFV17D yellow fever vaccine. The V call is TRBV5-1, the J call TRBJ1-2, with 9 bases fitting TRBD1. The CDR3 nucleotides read TGCGCCAGCAGCTTGGTGACAGGGGGGAGAAACTATGGCTACACCTTC. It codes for CASSLVTGGRNYGYTF. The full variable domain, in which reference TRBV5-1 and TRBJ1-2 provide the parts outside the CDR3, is KAGVTQTPRYLIKTRGQQVTLSCSPISGHRSVSWYQQTPGQGLQFLFEYFSETQRNKGNFPGRFSGRQFSNSRSEMNVSTLELGDSALYLCASSLVTGGRNYGYTFGSGTRLTVV.